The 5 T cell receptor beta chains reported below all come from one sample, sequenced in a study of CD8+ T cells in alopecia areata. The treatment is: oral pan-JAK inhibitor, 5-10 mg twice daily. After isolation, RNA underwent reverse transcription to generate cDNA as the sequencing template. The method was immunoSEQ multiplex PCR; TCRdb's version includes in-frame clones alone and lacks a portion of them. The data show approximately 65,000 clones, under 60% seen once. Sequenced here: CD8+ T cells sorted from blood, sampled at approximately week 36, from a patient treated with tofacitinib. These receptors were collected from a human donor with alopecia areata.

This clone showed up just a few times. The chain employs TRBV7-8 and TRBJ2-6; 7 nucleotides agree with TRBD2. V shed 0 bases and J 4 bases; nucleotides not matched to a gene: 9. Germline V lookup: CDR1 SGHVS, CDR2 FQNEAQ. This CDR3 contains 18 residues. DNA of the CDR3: TGTGCCAGCAGCTTAGCGCCGGCGGGAGCGGACGGGGCCAACGTCCTGACTTTC. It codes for CASSLAPAGADGANVLTF.

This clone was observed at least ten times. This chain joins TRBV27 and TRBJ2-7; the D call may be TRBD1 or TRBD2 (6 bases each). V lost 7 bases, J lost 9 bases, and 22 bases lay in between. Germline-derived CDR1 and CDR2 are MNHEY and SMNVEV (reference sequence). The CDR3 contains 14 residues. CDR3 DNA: TGTGCCAGCACCTCGAGGGGGGACGGAACTGGGCAGTACTTC. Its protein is CASTSRGDGTGQYF.

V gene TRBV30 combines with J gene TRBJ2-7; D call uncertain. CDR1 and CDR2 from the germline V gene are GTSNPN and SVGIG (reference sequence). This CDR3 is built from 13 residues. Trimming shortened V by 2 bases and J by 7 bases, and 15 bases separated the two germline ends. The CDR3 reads CAWSTRNVREQYF. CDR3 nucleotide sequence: TGTGCCTGGAGTACCCGAAACGTTAGGGAGCAGTACTTC.

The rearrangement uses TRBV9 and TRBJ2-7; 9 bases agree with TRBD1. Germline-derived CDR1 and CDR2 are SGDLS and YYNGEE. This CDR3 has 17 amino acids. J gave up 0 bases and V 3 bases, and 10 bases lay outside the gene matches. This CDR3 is CASSERGQGLDSYEQYF. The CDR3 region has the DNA TGTGCCAGCAGCGAGAGGGGACAGGGTTTGGACTCCTACGAGCAGTACTTC.

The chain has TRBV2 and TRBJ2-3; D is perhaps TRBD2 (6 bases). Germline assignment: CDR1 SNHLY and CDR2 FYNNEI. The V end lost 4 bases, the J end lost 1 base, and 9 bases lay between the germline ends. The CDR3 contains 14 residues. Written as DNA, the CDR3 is TGTGCCAGCAGTGCCACGGGAGGCACAGATACGCAGTATTTT. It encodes CASSATGGTDTQYF.